The rows below give T cell receptor beta chains drawn from one sample of a study of shared clonotypes between healthy human individuals. The method was immunoSEQ multiplex PCR; TCRdb's version includes in-frame clones alone and lacks a portion of them. This table has 2 million to 2.5 million clones, about nine tenths appearing once. The sample comprised naive CD4+ T cells from PBMCs. Source of these receptors: a man between 18 and 29 years old in good health. Some clones in this sample may be carry-over from other donors' samples. Each CDR3 is given with its conserved first and last residue. Expanded clones get a size class; other rows say once, few or many, or leave the size out.

V gene: TRBV7-3
clone size: .
CDR3 protein: CASSPYLAGERDTQYF

V gene: TRBV29-1
clone size: .
CDR3 protein: CSVPGVSSYNEQFF

V gene: TRBV7-2
clone size: .
CDR3 protein: CASSRLGLAQETQYF

V gene: TRBV7-2
clone size: once
CDR3 protein: CASSAGTPSAYEQYF

V gene: TRBV5-1
clone size: .
CDR3 protein: CASSSGQGNQPQHF

V gene: TRBV6-1
clone size: .
CDR3 protein: CASSELGAGETQYF

V gene: TRBV11-3
clone size: .
CDR3 protein: CASSRSGSSYEQYF

V gene: TRBV6-5
clone size: .
CDR3 protein: CASRPGTGDPLGYTF

V gene: TRBV2
clone size: .
CDR3 protein: CASSSSGGTGELFF

V gene: TRBV15
clone size: .
CDR3 protein: CATGQRSTDTQYF

V gene: TRBV27
clone size: .
CDR3 protein: CASSLEGGTEAFF

V gene: TRBV5-1
clone size: .
CDR3 protein: CASSLDRANEQYF

V gene: TRBV19
clone size: .
CDR3 protein: CASSKTGTSGRGNTGELFF

V gene: TRBV7-5
clone size: .
CDR3 protein: CANPPPPDRDNTEAFF

V gene: TRBV19
clone size: .
CDR3 protein: CASLSGRAGAKNIQYF

V gene: TRBV5-8
clone size: once
CDR3 protein: CASSERLAGVGELFF

V gene: TRBV7-9
clone size: .
CDR3 protein: CASSPTSGSYEQYF

V gene: TRBV11-2
clone size: .
CDR3 protein: CATATGAEETQYF

V gene: TRBV2
clone size: .
CDR3 protein: CASSEQGEETQYF

V gene: TRBV6-1
clone size: .
CDR3 protein: CASSENGRRNTIYF

V gene: TRBV30
clone size: .
CDR3 protein: CAWSGRLAATYNEQFF

V gene: TRBV6-1
clone size: few
CDR3 protein: CASQPGPNTEAFF

V gene: TRBV10-1
clone size: .
CDR3 protein: CASSGGLAAWNEQFF

V gene: TRBV19
clone size: .
CDR3 protein: CASSRPGTGFPDTQYF

V gene: TRBV6-1
clone size: .
CDR3 protein: CASSGGTSGNTIYF

V gene: TRBV9
clone size: .
CDR3 protein: CASSTGQGNYGYTF

V gene: TRBV5-1
clone size: .
CDR3 protein: CASSSGLSYNEQFF

V gene: TRBV2
clone size: .
CDR3 protein: CASSEERIGNEQFF

V gene: TRBV7-2
clone size: .
CDR3 protein: CASSLGGRVREKLFF

V gene: TRBV28
clone size: .
CDR3 protein: CASSSRAGGGYGYTF

V gene: TRBV5-6
clone size: .
CDR3 protein: CASSFTRGQRAFF

V gene: TRBV27
clone size: .
CDR3 protein: CASSRTTGTYEQYF

V gene: TRBV18
clone size: .
CDR3 protein: CASSPTRGGGSGNTIYF

V gene: TRBV29-1
clone size: .
CDR3 protein: CSVWRSGDTQYF

V gene: TRBV7-9
clone size: .
CDR3 protein: CASSSTYSSYEQYF

V gene: TRBV5-1
clone size: .
CDR3 protein: CASSLGTGTNTGELFF

V gene: TRBV11-2
clone size: .
CDR3 protein: CASSLQSQGQYF

V gene: TRBV11-2
clone size: .
CDR3 protein: CASSSQSFYEQYF

V gene: TRBV5-1
clone size: .
CDR3 protein: CASSLVPGDTQYF

V gene: TRBV6-1
clone size: .
CDR3 protein: CASSELGKWGETQYF

V gene: TRBV28
clone size: .
CDR3 protein: CASSLFPGANVLTF

V gene: TRBV28
clone size: .
CDR3 protein: CASLSPRGTYEQYF

V gene: TRBV7-2
clone size: once
CDR3 protein: CASSLAGVNLDTQYF

V gene: TRBV4-3
clone size: .
CDR3 protein: CASSQRGGEQYF

V gene: TRBV29-1
clone size: .
CDR3 protein: CSADRAADTQYF

V gene: TRBV5-4
clone size: .
CDR3 protein: CASSPLGAREEQYF

V gene: TRBV25-1
clone size: .
CDR3 protein: CASRNSGGYYGYTF

V gene: TRBV19
clone size: .
CDR3 protein: CASQSGTGGNTGELFF

V gene: TRBV7-9
clone size: .
CDR3 protein: CASSLSTGSDEQYF

V gene: TRBV5-1
clone size: .
CDR3 protein: CASSLQGDGELFF

V gene: TRBV7-8
clone size: .
CDR3 protein: CASSPGLARELFF

V gene: TRBV5-1
clone size: .
CDR3 protein: CASSSAGTGDEKLFF

V gene: TRBV29-1
clone size: .
CDR3 protein: CSGRTGQETQYF

V gene: TRBV6-1
clone size: .
CDR3 protein: CASSEMGRTGELFF

V gene: TRBV7-8
clone size: .
CDR3 protein: CASSHRGSGRADTQYF

V gene: TRBV4-1
clone size: .
CDR3 protein: CASSQEGTSGPFDTGELFF

V gene: TRBV7-9
clone size: few
CDR3 protein: CASSSPYQPQHF